The 11 T cell receptor beta chains given below trace back to one sample, sequenced in a study of beta chain features in type 1 diabetes. Antigens for these TCRs are unknown. Sequenced material consisted of expressed TCRB transcripts (all of the isolated RNA was reverse transcribed). The protocol was immunoSEQ multiplex PCR, while the TCRdb copy is restricted to in-frame clones and leaves out a portion. This table holds about 170,000 clones, roughly 8% found once. The study, taken as a whole, reports: Among all four CD4+ subsets, Type 1 diabetes patients had TCRB CDR3s that were moderately but significantly shorter.

The sequencing sample was made of central memory CD4+ T cells from blood. All receptors come from a middle-aged woman with type 1 diabetes.

This clone was recorded at least ten times. J is TRBJ2-1 and V is TRBV29-1; 9 bases line up with TRBD1. Germline lookup yields CDR1 SQVTM and CDR2 ANQGSEA. With V trimmed by 7 bases and J by 4 bases, 8 bases remained unmatched. The length of the CDR3 is 14 residues. Here the CDR3 reads CSAGRDRVYNEQFF. Here the CDR3 DNA reads TGCAGCGCTGGCCGGGACAGGGTGTACAATGAGCAGTTCTTC.

The table lists this clone with a few counts. The sample holds other DNA sequences that translate to the same CDR3. The chain recombines TRBV5-1 with TRBJ1-1; no clear D gene. Trimming took off 0 bases at V and 1 base at J, with 7 bases between the two ends. Germline CDR1 and CDR2: SGHRS and YFSETQ. There are 14 residues in the CDR3. CDR3 in DNA: TGCGCCAGCAGCTTGGTAGGAGAGAACACTGAAGCTTTCTTT. Translated: CASSLVGENTEAFF.

This clone was seen ten or more times. Different DNA sequences within this sample yield the same CDR3. The genes are TRBV7-3 and TRBJ2-3; 15 bases agree with TRBD2. Germline CDR1 and CDR2: SGHTA and FQGTGA. The CDR3 totals 17 residues. V lost 4 bases to trimming and J lost 6 bases; unmatched junction nucleotides: 8. This chain's CDR3 is CASSSGLAGGLRDTQYF. Written as DNA, the CDR3 is TGTGCCAGCAGCTCAGGACTAGCGGGAGGGCTCCGGGATACGCAGTATTTT.

This clone was seen more than once but under ten times. This same CDR3 is encoded by further DNA sequences in the sample. The chain joins TRBV7-9 to TRBJ1-2; maybe TRBD1 (5 bases). Trimming cost V 5 bases and J 2 bases, with 9 bases left between them. This CDR3 region has 13 residues. Germline assignment: CDR1 SEHNR and CDR2 FQNEAQ (reference sequence). The CDR3 sequence is CASSLQENYGYTF. The CDR3 DNA reads TGTGCCAGCAGCCTACAGGAGAACTATGGCTACACCTTC. Full variable domain (missing parts from reference TRBV7-9 and TRBJ1-2): DTGVSQNPRHKITKRGQNVTFRCDPISEHNRLYWYRQTLGQGPEFLTYFQNEAQLEKSRLLSDRFSAERPKGSFSTLEIQRTEQGDSAMYLCASSLQENYGYTFGSGTRLTVV.

This clone occurred a few times. The chain uses TRBV28 and TRBJ1-5, with 8 bases lining up with TRBD1. The CDR3 sequence is 15 residues long. The J segment lost 0 bases and the V segment lost 4 bases, leaving 2 bases of the junction unmatched. Germline-derived CDR1 and CDR2 are MDHEN and SYDVKM. Here the CDR3 reads CASSSGQVSNQPQHF. Written as DNA, the CDR3 is TGTGCCAGCAGTTCGGGACAGGTTAGCAATCAGCCCCAGCATTTT.

This clone was counted a few times. This rearrangement joins TRBV6-5 to TRBJ2-3; D remains ambiguous. V shed 5 bases and J shed 6 bases, with 9 bases lying between them. Germline V gene sequence: CDR1 MNHEY, CDR2 SVGAGI. The CDR3 spans 12 residues. The CDR3 sequence: CASSTEADTQYF. The CDR3 bases are TGTGCCAGCAGTACCGAGGCGGATACGCAGTATTTT.

The chain has TRBV6-5 and TRBJ1-2, with a tentative D call TRBD1 (6 bases). CDR3 length: 12 residues. Per the germline V gene, CDR1 is MNHEY and CDR2 is SVGAGI. The V end lost 6 bases, the J end lost 3 bases, and 8 bases lay between the germline ends. CDR3 DNA sequence: TGTGCCAGCAGCCGACAGGACTATGGCTACACCTTC. This codes for CASSRQDYGYTF.

In this sample, this clone turned up a few times. V usage is TRBV4-1 and J usage is TRBJ2-5; TRBD2 might be the D (6 bases). Trimming removed 2 bases at V and 4 bases at J, with 11 bases between. Germline CDR1 is MGHRA and CDR2 is YSYEKL. CDR3 length: 14 residues. The CDR3 loop is CASSQNGGLETQYF. CDR3 DNA: TGCGCCAGCAGCCAAAACGGGGGATTAGAGACCCAGTACTTC.

The rearrangement joins TRBV21-1 to TRBJ1-2; the D call in the table, TRBD1, was not verified against the DNA. TRBV21-1 is labeled a pseudogene. This CDR3 is built from 13 residues. In DNA form, the CDR3 reads TGTGCCCCCTCTTCGACAGGTCACTATGGCTACACCTTC. As protein: CAPSSTGHYGYTF.

This rearrangement joins TRBV2 to TRBJ2-7; TRBD1 is a possible D gene (5 bases). The CDR3 has 13 residues. The V gene lost 3 bases and the J gene lost 6 bases, with 12 bases spanning the gap. Germline CDR1 SNHLY, CDR2 FYNNEI. The CDR3 region is CASSERQGVEQYF. CDR3 bases: TGTGCCAGCAGTGAGAGGCAGGGTGTCGAGCAGTACTTC.

This clone was detected a few times. The chain uses TRBV9 and TRBJ2-3; 7 bases fit TRBD2. The CDR3 sequence is 12 residues long. After removal of 2 bases from V and 10 bases from J, the junction contained 4 bases not matched to a gene. In germline, CDR1 is SGDLS, CDR2 YYNGEE. Here the CDR3 DNA reads TGTGCCAGCAGCGTCTTGGGAGGGGCGCAGTATTTT. As protein: CASSVLGGAQYF. Using reference TRBV9 and TRBJ2-3 for the parts outside the CDR3, the full variable domain is DSGVTQTPKHLITATGQRVTLRCSPRSGDLSVYWYQQSLDQGLQFLIQYYNGEERAKGNILERFSAQQFPDLHSELNLSSLELGDSALYFCASSVLGGAQYFGPGTRLTVL.